A single sample is the source of the 26 T cell receptor beta chains below, sequenced in a study of T-cell reconstitution after alpha-beta-depleted transplantation in children (TCRdb year 2016). The method was PCR. TCRdb names Illumina HiSeq 2500 as the instrument used. To normalize quantification of the TCRbeta repertoire, the TCR libraries were built with molecular barcoding that relied on unique molecular identifiers. TCRdb ran its own pipeline on the public reads, namely fastp trimming at Q25 and MiXCR clone calling, and kept in-frame beta chains. Identical CDR3 protein sequences are pooled into one entry, listed with their most common genes and DNA. Here the sample has around 410,000 distinct CDR3 sequences; approximately 10% occur a single time. Roughly 6% of the sample is in the top ten clones. The material was PBMCs from the stem cell graft donor, obtained from the stem cell graft. All receptors derive from a human donor who donated a stem cell graft to a child with acute myeloid leukemia.

This chain links TRBV20-1 with TRBJ1-2; D unresolved. This CDR3 region has 13 residues. Germline values: CDR1 DFQATT, CDR2 SNEGSKA (reference sequence). The V end lost 4 bases, the J end lost 0 bases, and 9 bases lay between the germline ends. CDR3 in amino acids: CSAIIGANYGYTF. The DNA for the CDR3 is TGCAGTGCTATAATTGGGGCTAACTATGGCTACACCTTC.

At least ten counts were recorded for this clonotype. This chain joins TRBV6-2 or TRBV6-3 and TRBJ1-1; D uncertain. V was cut by 7 bases and J by 0 bases, with 12 bases left in between. Looked up from germline, CDR1 is MNHEY and CDR2 is SVGEGT. The CDR3 is 14 residues long. CDR3 in DNA: TGTGCCAGCACCAAGGAGGGATTGAACACTGAAGCTTTCTTT. Translating gives CASTKEGLNTEAFF.

The rearrangement links TRBV6-5 to TRBJ2-2; TRBD1 is a possible D gene (5 bases). This CDR3 has 14 residues. V lost 2 bases and J lost 5, with 9 bases in between. CDR1 MNHEY and CDR2 SVGAGI come from the germline V gene. CDR3 loop: CASSYAGRTGELFF. Written as DNA, the CDR3 is TGTGCCAGCAGTTACGCAGGGCGGACCGGGGAGCTGTTTTTT.

The rearrangement uses TRBV7-9 and TRBJ2-3, with 8 bases lining up with TRBD2. Germline CDR1 SEHNR, CDR2 FQNEAQ (reference sequence). The CDR3 runs 15 residues. The V gene end was trimmed by 4 bases and the J gene end by 0 bases; junction bases not matched to a gene: 3. CDR3 sequence (DNA): TGTGCCAGCAGCTATAGCGGGGTCAGCACAGATACGCAGTATTTT. Translation: CASSYSGVSTDTQYF.

This clonotype was observed many times. J is TRBJ2-2 and V is TRBV28; D unresolved. V dropped 6 bases and J dropped 4 bases, with 0 bases sitting between them. Germline-derived CDR1 and CDR2 are MDHEN and SYDVKM. The CDR3 consists of 10 residues. This CDR3 is CASSTGELFF. DNA for the CDR3: TGTGCCAGCAGCACCGGGGAGCTGTTTTTT.

The rearrangement links TRBV5-1 to TRBJ2-3, with 8 bases matching TRBD2. Trimming at V came to 2 bases and at J to 4 bases, leaving 12 bases not matched to a gene. Per germline, CDR1 SGHRS and CDR2 YFSETQ. The CDR3 length is 17 residues. The CDR3 here is CASSFGATPGGPDTQYF. Here the CDR3 DNA reads TGCGCCAGCAGCTTTGGCGCGACCCCGGGAGGGCCAGATACGCAGTATTTT.

This clonotype was counted a few times. V is TRBV29-1 and J is TRBJ2-7; 9 positions agree with TRBD1. Germline CDR1 is SQVTM and CDR2 is ANQGSEA. The CDR3 is 18 residues long. With 4 bases clipped from V and 0 bases from J, the junction kept 16 bases outside the gene matches. The CDR3 DNA is TGCAGCGTTGTCGTCGGGACAGGGCGGCGCGGGAGCTCCTACGAGCAGTACTTC. Encoded protein: CSVVVGTGRRGSSYEQYF.

V usage is TRBV18 and J usage is TRBJ2-7; D perhaps matches TRBD1 (5 bases). The length of the CDR3 is 14 residues. V lost 0 bases, J lost 7 bases, and 13 bases lay in between. Germline lookup yields CDR1 KGHSH and CDR2 LQKENI. CDR3 in DNA: TGTGCCAGCTCACCACCGGAAGGGGCAGGGGAGCAGTACGTC. This encodes CASSPPEGAGEQYV.

This clonotype showed up just a few times. The chain links TRBV7-9 to TRBJ1-4; no definite D call. There are 15 residues in the CDR3. V was cut by 1 base and J by 8 bases, with 14 bases left in between. Per germline, CDR1 SEHNR and CDR2 FQNEAQ (reference sequence). The CDR3 loop reads CASSLDLERREKLFF. In DNA form, the CDR3 reads TGTGCCAGCAGCTTAGACCTCGAGAGGAGGGAAAAACTGTTTTTT. The full variable domain, in which reference TRBV7-9 and TRBJ1-4 provide the parts outside the CDR3, is DTGVSQNPRHKITKRGQNVTFRCDPISEHNRLYWYRQTLGQGPEFLTYFQNEAQLEKSRLLSDRFSAERPKGSFSTLEIQRTEQGDSAMYLCASSLDLERREKLFFGSGTQLSVL.

This clonotype was recorded a few times. J is TRBJ2-7 and V is TRBV20-1, with TRBD1 as a possible D gene (5 bases). The V gene's germline CDR1 is DFQATT and CDR2 SNEGSKA (reference sequence). This CDR3 has 12 residues. V was pared by 5 bases and J by 2 bases, with 10 bases between. The CDR3 region has the DNA TGCAGTGCTGGCCCCAGGGCCTACGAGCAGTACGTC. It translates to CSAGPRAYEQYV.

This clonotype was found many times. The chain employs TRBV9 and TRBJ1-5; no reliable D call. V lost 0 bases and J 7 bases, leaving 11 bases between the germline ends. The CDR3 length is 14 residues. Germline V lookup: CDR1 SGDLS, CDR2 YYNGEE. The CDR3 nucleotides read TGTGCCAGCAGCGTAGCGTGGGATAACCAGCCCCAGCATTTT. Translated, it gives CASSVAWDNQPQHF.

The chain uses TRBV12-3 or TRBV12-4 and TRBJ2-1, with TRBD2 identical over 14 bases. Trimming cost V 7 bases and J 3 bases; bases outside gene matches: 5. The CDR3 has 16 amino acids. The CDR3 spells CASKLGTSGSYNEQFF. In DNA, the CDR3 is TGTGCCAGCAAGCTCGGGACTAGCGGGAGCTACAATGAGCAGTTCTTC.

This clonotype showed up many times. The chain is built from TRBV3-1 and TRBJ2-1; D call uncertain. Germline V gene data show CDR1 as LGHDT and CDR2 as YNNKEL (reference sequence). The V end lost 0 bases, the J end lost 8 bases, and 17 bases lay between the germline ends. This CDR3 region has 16 residues. Here the CDR3 DNA reads TGTGCCAGCAGCCAAGATCTAGGGCAGGCCTCGGATGAGCAGTTCTTC. Translated, it gives CASSQDLGQASDEQFF.

This clonotype was counted ten times or more. The genes are TRBV7-2 and TRBJ1-5, with D unresolved. V was trimmed by 1 base and J by 1 base, leaving 11 bases between them. CDR3 length: 16 amino acids. Germline V gene data show CDR1 as SGHTA and CDR2 as FQGNSA. In nucleotides, the CDR3 is TGTGCCAGCAGCTTAGGGCTGAGTTTCAGCAATCAGCCCCAGCATTTT. It translates to CASSLGLSFSNQPQHF.

The chain couples TRBV5-1 to TRBJ1-4, with TRBD1 identical over 7 bases. V shed 0 bases, J shed 2 bases, and the junction held 7 bases outside the gene matches. Germline CDR1 SGHRS, CDR2 YFSETQ. The CDR3 is made up of 17 amino acids. The CDR3 protein is CASSLGRQGVTNEKLFF. CDR3 nucleotides: TGCGCCAGCAGCTTGGGGCGACAGGGTGTCACTAATGAAAAACTGTTTTTT.

About this clonotype itself: It may be a read error: a sequence one base away is much more abundant. The V call is TRBV9, the J call TRBJ2-2; weak D call: TRBD2 (5 bases). Germline V gives CDR1 SGDLS, CDR2 YYNGEE. The CDR3 runs 12 residues. CDR3 bases: TGTGCCAGCAGCCCGACACCCGGGGAGCTGCTTTTT. The encoded protein is CASSPTPGELLF.

The rearrangement uses TRBV12-3 or TRBV12-4 and TRBJ2-5; possible D gene TRBD2, 6 bases. CDR3 length: 15 residues. V dropped 3 bases and J dropped 1 base, with 12 bases sitting between them. CDR3 amino acids: CASSLISGSQETQYF. CDR3 DNA sequence: TGTGCCAGCAGTTTGATTAGCGGCAGCCAAGAGACCCAGTACTTC.

The J gene is TRBJ1-6, the V gene TRBV7-8, with D possibly TRBD1 on 5 matching bases. This CDR3 spans 16 amino acids. Germline assignment: CDR1 SGHVS and CDR2 FQNEAQ. V shed 1 base and J shed 5 bases, with 12 bases lying between them. Here the CDR3 reads CASSLGAGRNNSPLHF. DNA for the CDR3: TGTGCCAGCAGCTTAGGCGCGGGACGAAATAATTCACCCCTCCACTTT. The full variable domain, in which reference TRBV7-8 and TRBJ1-6 provide the parts outside the CDR3, is GAGVSQSPRYKVAKRGQDVALRCDPISGHVSLFWYQQALGQGPEFLTYFQNEAQLDKSGLPSDRFFAERPEGSVSTLKIQRTQQEDSAVYLCASSLGAGRNNSPLHFGNGTRLTVT.

This clonotype showed up many times. Here the CDR3 DNA reads TGCAGTGCTAGCGGGGGGGCCGGAAACATTCAGTACTTC. This translates into CSASGGAGNIQYF. V is TRBV20-1 and J is TRBJ2-4, with 8 bases identical to TRBD2. CDR3 size: 13 residues. In germline, CDR1 is DFQATT, CDR2 SNEGSKA (reference sequence). Unmatched junction bases numbered 4, after V lost 3 bases and J lost 6 bases.

In this sample, this clonotype turned up many times. The DNA of the CDR3 is TGCGCCAGCAGCCTGGACATCATGAACACTGAAGCTTTCTTT. The encoded protein is CASSLDIMNTEAFF. This chain uses TRBV5-1 with TRBJ1-1; tentatively, D is TRBD1 (5 bases). CDR1 is SGHRS, CDR2 YFSETQ, per germline. This CDR3 contains 14 residues. Trimming removed 4 bases at V and 0 bases at J, with 10 bases between.

This clonotype was counted a few times. The rearrangement links TRBV7-9 to TRBJ2-1; a weak D match, TRBD2 (6 bases). The CDR3 is made up of 12 amino acids. The V and J ends lost 5 bases and 6 bases respectively, with 8 bases between them. Germline values: CDR1 SEHNR, CDR2 FQNEAQ (reference sequence). In DNA form, the CDR3 reads TGTGCCAGCAGCGTGACTAGCAATGAGCAGTTCTTC. Encoded protein: CASSVTSNEQFF.

V and J are TRBV12-3 or TRBV12-4 and TRBJ2-3; D is uncertain. The CDR3 contains 14 residues. Trimming took 0 bases from V and 1 from J, leaving 5 bases between them. CDR3 in DNA: TGTGCCAGCAGTTTAGCCTCGCGCACAGATACGCAGTATTTT. Its protein product is CASSLASRTDTQYF.

This clonotype was detected a few times. The J gene is TRBJ2-7, the V gene TRBV6-1; D remains ambiguous. The ends were cut back, 4 bases at V and 2 bases at J, with 3 bases in the middle. CDR3 length: 11 amino acids. Per the germline V gene, CDR1 is MNHNS and CDR2 is SASEGT. The CDR3 nucleotides are TGTGCCAGCAGTGGCCCCTACGAGCAGTACGTC. It specifies CASSGPYEQYV.

V usage is TRBV5-1 and J usage is TRBJ2-2; 8 bases agree with TRBD2. The CDR3 runs to 16 residues. Germline CDR1 SGHRS, CDR2 YFSETQ. With V trimmed by 3 bases and J by 6 bases, 10 bases remained unmatched. The CDR3 DNA sequence: TGCGCCAGCAGCTCCGTCCTTGGCGGGAGGTCCGGGGAGCTGTTTTTT. It specifies CASSSVLGGRSGELFF.

The CDR3 reads CASSRDRVISEAFF. CDR3 DNA: TGTGCCAGCAGCCGGGACAGGGTTATTTCTGAAGCTTTCTTT. The chain carries TRBV6-1 and TRBJ1-1; 9 nucleotides match TRBD1. This CDR3 has 14 residues. V trimming: 6 bases; J trimming: 6 bases; junction bases outside the gene matches: 8. The germline V gene encodes CDR1 MNHNS and CDR2 SASEGT.

This chain uses TRBV20-1 with TRBJ1-5, with D hard to call. This CDR3 comprises 14 residues. Trimming removed 5 bases from V and 7 bases from J, with 18 bases in between. CDR1 and CDR2 (germline): DFQATT, SNEGSKA (reference sequence). CDR3 DNA: TGCAGTGCTCCCGACGGACGAGGGTACCAGCCCCAGCATTTT. Its protein product is CSAPDGRGYQPQHF.